Each of the 20 T cell receptor beta chains below was sequenced from the same sample in a study of identical twins. TCRdb processed the 5' RACE reads anew with MiXCR; each CDR3 protein has one entry. The sample has some 1,700,000 distinct CDR3 sequences, more than 30% seen once; the top ten hold approximately 0.25%. Sequencing input: cord blood. These receptors came from a newborn girl in good health.

The genes are TRBV20-1 and TRBJ2-5; 9 bases fit TRBD1. V shed 4 bases and J 11 bases; nucleotides not matched to a gene: 35. Germline values: CDR1 DFQATT, CDR2 SNEGSKA (reference sequence). The CDR3 is made up of 21 amino acids. The CDR3 DNA is TGCAGTGCTACCTGGCGGGGACAGGGAATATCTAGCGAGGGTCGGTATCGGGAGCAGTACTTC. Translation: CSATWRGQGISSEGRYREQYF.

Worth noting for this clonotype: With a much larger clone just one base away, this may be a read error. The V gene is TRBV7-9, the J gene TRBJ2-3; D perhaps matches TRBD1 (6 bases). CDR3 length equals 15 residues. CDR1 SEHNR and CDR2 FQNEAQ come from the germline V gene (reference sequence). The CDR3 is CASSLAGARTDTRYF. CDR3 DNA sequence: TGTGCCAGCAGCTTAGCGGGGGCTCGCACAGATACGCGGTATTTT. The variable domain in full, completed from reference TRBV7-9 and TRBJ2-3, reads DTGVSQNPRHKITKRGQNVTFRCDPISEHNRLYWYRQTLGQGPEFLTYFQNEAQLEKSRLLSDRFSAERPKGSFSTLEIQRTEQGDSAMYLCASSLAGARTDTRYFGPGTRLTVL.

The J gene is TRBJ2-5, the V gene TRBV27; D unclear. This CDR3 region has 14 residues. V gave up 2 bases and J gave up 5 bases, with 12 bases separating them. Germline values: CDR1 MNHEY, CDR2 SMNVEV (reference sequence). DNA for the CDR3: TGTGCCAGCAGTTTAGGGCGGTTTGGGGAGACCCAGTACTTC. Amino acids: CASSLGRFGETQYF.

Many counts were recorded for this clonotype. The rearrangement links TRBV10-3 to TRBJ2-7; TRBD1 is a possible D gene (5 bases). CDR1 is ENHRY and CDR2 is SYGVKD in the germline V gene. This CDR3 is 14 amino acids long. V dropped 3 bases and J dropped 1 base, with 10 bases sitting between them. CDR3 sequence (DNA): TGTGCCATCAGTGACCCCCAGGGTTCCTACGAGCAGTACTTC. Translating gives CAISDPQGSYEQYF.

This clonotype was seen a handful of times. The chain joins TRBV5-1 to TRBJ2-7; 7 bases align to TRBD2. The CDR3 totals 16 residues. Trimming at V came to 3 bases and at J to 2 bases, leaving 11 bases not matched to a gene. Germline assignment: CDR1 SGHRS and CDR2 YFSETQ. CDR3 in amino acids: CASSWVLALQTYEQYF. CDR3 coding DNA: TGCGCCAGCAGCTGGGTACTAGCGCTTCAGACCTACGAGCAGTACTTC.

This clonotype was seen only a few times. This chain connects TRBV3-1 to TRBJ1-5, with D possibly matching TRBD1 (5 bases). Deletions cut 1 base from V and 3 bases from J, with 7 bases between. The CDR3 has 14 residues. Germline loops: CDR1 LGHDT, CDR2 YNNKEL (reference sequence). The DNA for the CDR3 is TGTGCCAGCAGCCAAGCCAGGGCCAATCAGCCCCAGCATTTT. Amino acid sequence: CASSQARANQPQHF.

This clonotype was counted only a few times. V gene TRBV20-1 combines with J gene TRBJ1-2, with a weak D call TRBD1 (5 bases). The CDR3 totals 12 residues. V gave up 0 bases and J gave up 8 bases, with 10 bases separating them. Germline CDR1 DFQATT, CDR2 SNEGSKA (reference sequence). CDR3 coding DNA: TGCAGTGCTAGAGATCAAGGGGAAGGCTACACCTTC. Its protein product is CSARDQGEGYTF.

The CDR3 nucleotides read TGTGCCAGCAGTATCCGGGACAGGACCCTCCATGAAGCTTTCTTT. Translating it yields CASSIRDRTLHEAFF. V is TRBV2 and J is TRBJ1-1; TRBD1 matches at 8 bases. This CDR3 region has 15 residues. With 5 bases clipped from V and 7 bases from J, the junction kept 12 bases outside the gene matches. Per germline, CDR1 SNHLY and CDR2 FYNNEI.

A single count supports this clonotype. The V and J genes are TRBV15 and TRBJ2-2; TRBD1 is a possible D gene (5 bases). The CDR3 runs 19 residues. Germline CDR1 and CDR2: LNHNV and YYDKDF (reference sequence). With 0 bases removed from V and 5 bases from J, the gap between germline ends came to 22 bases. The CDR3 here is CATSRDFTRTRGRTGELFF. DNA of the CDR3: TGTGCCACCAGCAGAGATTTTACGAGGACAAGAGGAAGAACCGGGGAGCTGTTTTTT.

This clonotype was counted only a few times. The chain uses TRBV20-1 and TRBJ2-5; D may correspond to TRBD1 or TRBD2 (5 bases each). With 2 bases removed from V and 5 bases from J, the gap between germline ends came to 15 bases. CDR1 and CDR2 from the germline V gene are DFQATT and SNEGSKA (reference sequence). The CDR3 contains 14 residues. The CDR3 DNA is TGCAGTGCTAGAATCTCTCTTGGGACGGAGACCCAGTACTTC. Residues: CSARISLGTETQYF.

This clonotype was recorded a few times. The chain joins TRBV5-8 to TRBJ2-3, with 11 bases aligning to TRBD2. Germline CDR1 reads SGHTS; CDR2 reads YDEGEE. This CDR3 spans 16 amino acids. Trimming cost V 2 bases and J 4 bases; bases outside gene matches: 6. The CDR3 DNA follows: TGTGCCAGCAGCTTTAAGGGACTAGCGGTGTCAGATACGCAGTATTTT. Protein product: CASSFKGLAVSDTQYF.

The chain has TRBV5-1 and TRBJ1-2; no clear D gene. The CDR3 runs 14 residues. Per germline, CDR1 SGHRS and CDR2 YFSETQ. V dropped 4 bases and J dropped 4 bases, with 14 bases sitting between them. CDR3 bases: TGCGCCAGCAGCGTAGGACGGCCCGGCTATGGCTACACCTTC. This sequence encodes CASSVGRPGYGYTF. The whole variable domain, remainder taken from reference TRBV5-1 and TRBJ1-2, is KAGVTQTPRYLIKTRGQQVTLSCSPISGHRSVSWYQQTPGQGLQFLFEYFSETQRNKGNFPGRFSGRQFSNSRSEMNVSTLELGDSALYLCASSVGRPGYGYTFGSGTRLTVV.

Worth noting for this clonotype: At one end, the junction sequence differs from germline, possibly due to a read error. The chain joins TRBV24-1 to TRBJ2-3; 10 positions match TRBD2. The CDR3 has 16 residues. The germline V gene encodes CDR1 KGHDR and CDR2 SFDVKD. CDR3 bases: TGTGCCACCGGTGAATCGGGACTAGCGTACACAGATACGCAGTATTTT. It translates to CATGESGLAYTDTQYF.

The chain links TRBV7-2 to TRBJ2-1; D uncertain. The V end was cut by 6 bases, the J end by 10 bases, with 13 bases between. The CDR3 is 12 residues long. Germline CDR1 and CDR2: SGHTA and FQGNSA. In DNA form, the CDR3 reads TGTGCCAGCAGATTCCGAGAAGGGGAGCAGTTCTTC. Protein: CASRFREGEQFF.

The chain has TRBV18 and TRBJ2-5; D might be TRBD1 (6 bases). Germline CDR1 KGHSH, CDR2 LQKENI. Trimming removed 6 bases at V and 5 bases at J, with 10 bases between. The CDR3 covers 12 residues. This CDR3 reads CASSGARETQYF. CDR3 DNA: TGTGCCAGCTCGGGGGCTCGTGAGACCCAGTACTTC.

The chain carries TRBV20-1 and TRBJ2-7; no definite D call. Germline CDR1 reads DFQATT; CDR2 reads SNEGSKA (reference sequence). The V end was cut by 0 bases, the J end by 3 bases, with 12 bases between. The CDR3 contains 14 residues. The CDR3 region is CSARESWWSYEQYF. The CDR3 DNA reads as TGCAGTGCTAGAGAGTCTTGGTGGAGCTACGAGCAGTACTTC.

This clonotype was observed many times. This chain connects TRBV11-2 to TRBJ2-1; a possible D gene is TRBD2 (5 bases). The CDR3 consists of 15 residues. The V end was cut by 1 base, the J end by 2 bases, with 9 bases between. Germline lookup yields CDR1 SGHAT and CDR2 FQNNGV. The CDR3 loop reads CASSLVVLAYNEQFF. The DNA for the CDR3 is TGTGCCAGCAGCTTAGTAGTACTAGCCTACAATGAGCAGTTCTTC. The complete variable domain, with remaining parts taken from reference TRBV11-2 and TRBJ2-1, reads EAGVAQSPRYKIIEKRQSVAFWCNPISGHATLYWYQQILGQGPKLLIQFQNNGVVDDSQLPKDRFSAERLKGVDSTLKIQPAKLEDSAVYLCASSLVVLAYNEQFFGPGTRLTVL.

The gene calls are TRBV20-1 and TRBJ1-4; 8 bases map to TRBD1. Germline CDR1 and CDR2: DFQATT and SNEGSKA (reference sequence). The CDR3 runs 14 residues. The junction had 8 bases not matched to a gene; V was cut back by 4 bases and J by 7 bases. The CDR3 sequence: CSATYRGEGEKLFF. CDR3 coding DNA: TGCAGTGCTACTTACAGGGGGGAGGGTGAAAAACTGTTTTTT.

This clonotype was counted only a few times. The J gene is TRBJ2-2, the V gene TRBV7-2; no clear D. Per the germline V gene, CDR1 is SGHTA and CDR2 is FQGNSA. CDR3 length: 14 residues. V dropped 1 base and J dropped 4 bases, with 7 bases sitting between them. The CDR3 DNA is TGTGCCAGCAGCTTAGGACTCGTCACCGGGGAGCTGTTTTTT. Translating gives CASSLGLVTGELFF.

This chain links TRBV6-6 with TRBJ1-2, with 8 positions matching TRBD1. With V trimmed by 6 bases and J by 5 bases, 14 bases remained unmatched. The CDR3 is made up of 16 amino acids. Germline V gene sequence: CDR1 MNHNY, CDR2 SVGAGI (reference sequence). CDR3 nucleotides: TGTGCCAGCAGAAAACCCTCAGACAGGGGTCTATATGGCTACACCTTC. This translates into CASRKPSDRGLYGYTF.